The present T cell receptor (beta chain) was sequenced within a study of Graves' ophthalmopathy and Graves' hyperthyroidism. There are 15 residues in the CDR3. V was shortened by 0 bases and J by 4 bases, with 10 bases between the two germline ends. Germline values: CDR1 MNHEY, CDR2 SVGAGI. Researchers took RNA transcripts and amplified TCR beta CDR3 regions from them. RT-PCR was first run with HTBI primers, then multiplex PCR in a second round. Each CDR3 protein is one row after TCRdb ran MiXCR on the multiplex PCR reads. The profile shows about 590,000 distinct CDR3 sequences, under 40% of them singletons.

The sequenced sample was peripheral blood or thyroid tissue (not recorded which). The receptor was isolated from an adult man with Graves' hyperthyroidism. This chain uses TRBV6-5 with TRBJ1-5; TRBD1 might be the D (5 bases). The CDR3 protein is CASSYSFTGNQPQHF. DNA for the CDR3: TGTGCCAGCAGTTACTCGTTTACAGGAAATCAGCCCCAGCATTTT.